A selection of T cell receptor beta chains follows, all from one sample in a study of T cells after yellow fever vaccination. From the 5' RACE reads, TCRdb called clonotypes with MiXCR, one entry per CDR3 protein. The sample lists hundreds of thousands of distinct CDR3 sequences, over 8% occurring once. Sequenced material: PBMCs, taken on the day of the first yellow fever vaccination. These receptors originate from a man aged 18 to 30 who received the YFV17D yellow fever vaccine. Each CDR3 is given with its conserved first and last residue. D genes are given only for firm matches. Part of the rows lack a size; the others show once, few, many or a class for expanded clones.

j_call v_call clone_size d_call cdr3_nt cdr3_aa
TRBJ1-4 TRBV5-4 few TRBD1 TGTGCCAGCAGCTTTAAACGGCAGGGGGCTGAAAAACTGTTTTTT CASSFKRQGAEKLFF
TRBJ2-2 TRBV6-1 . . TGTGCCAGCAGGACTACAGGGAGGAGAGACACCGGGGAGCTGTTTTTT CASRTTGRRDTGELFF
TRBJ1-2 TRBV7-9 . . TGTGCCAGCAGCGAACAGGGCGGCTATGGCTACACCTTC CASSEQGGYGYTF
TRBJ1-5 TRBV10-3 many TRBD1 TGTGCCATCAGCCAGGACAGGGGAAGCAATCAGCCCCAGCATTTT CAISQDRGSNQPQHF
TRBJ1-6 TRBV10-2 few . TGCGCCAGCAGTGAGGGGACAAAACCTAACTCCTATAATTCACCCCTCCACTTT CASSEGTKPNSYNSPLHF
TRBJ2-7 TRBV5-5 few TRBD1 TGTGCCAGCACATACAGGGGTGCCGATGCCCATCCTACGTGGGAGCAGTACTTC CASTYRGADAHPTWEQYF
TRBJ1-4 TRBV5-1 . TRBD1 TGCGCCAGCAGCTGGGGGACAGGGAACGAAAAACTGTTTTTT CASSWGTGNEKLFF
TRBJ2-2 TRBV29-1 . . TGCAGCGTCCGCGGACTTGAGAACACCGGGGAGCTGTTTTTT CSVRGLENTGELFF
TRBJ1-6 TRBV6-2/TRBV6-3 few . TGTGCCAGCACCCCCGAGCGGAATTCACCCCTCCACTTT CASTPERNSPLHF
TRBJ2-1 TRBV4-2 few TRBD2 TGTGCCAGCAGCCAATCCGGGACTAGAGACAATGAGCAGTTCTTC CASSQSGTRDNEQFF
TRBJ1-2 TRBV4-1 . . TGCGCCAGCAGCCAAATTTTACGGGGATCCTTTAACTATGGCTACACCTTC CASSQILRGSFNYGYTF
TRBJ2-3 TRBV12-3/TRBV12-4 . . TGTGCCAGCAGTGTGACCAGGTCCTCGACGCAGTATTTT CASSVTRSSTQYF
TRBJ2-1 TRBV4-1 few . TGCGCCAGCAGCCAAGGGTACGGCTCCTACAATGAGCAGTTCTTC CASSQGYGSYNEQFF
TRBJ1-1 TRBV4-1 few . TGCGCCAGCAGCCTCAGGGACGAGAACACTGAAGCTTTCTTT CASSLRDENTEAFF
TRBJ2-7 TRBV10-3 . . TGTGCCATCAGTGAGAAAAATTCCAGGAGCTCCTACGAGCAGTACTTC CAISEKNSRSSYEQYF
TRBJ2-5 TRBV7-9 many . TGTGCCAGCAGCCCCTACGAGACCCAGTACTTC CASSPYETQYF
TRBJ1-5 TRBV19 . . TGTGCCAGTAACGTCTACAGCCCATACGGGAATCAGCCCCAGCATTTT CASNVYSPYGNQPQHF
TRBJ2-6 TRBV7-9 . TRBD2 TGTGCCAGCAGCTTATGGGGGGGATCCGGGGCCAACGTCCTGACTTTC CASSLWGGSGANVLTF
TRBJ2-3 TRBV12-3/TRBV12-4 many . TGTGCCAGCAAATCTTCTGCTAATACGCAGTATTTT CASKSSANTQYF
TRBJ1-4 TRBV18 . . TGTGCCAGCTCACTACTGACAGGCCCTAATGAAAAACTGTTTTTT CASSLLTGPNEKLFF
TRBJ2-2 TRBV29-1 many . TGCAGCGTTGTGTCTTTGGGGAGAAACACCGGGGAGCTGTTTTTT CSVVSLGRNTGELFF
TRBJ1-1 TRBV20-1 few . TGCAGTGCAATAGGGACTGAAGCTTTCTTT CSAIGTEAFF
TRBJ2-3 TRBV7-2 . TRBD1 TGTGCCAGCAGCTTAAGGGGGCCGGTCACAGATACGCAGTATTTT CASSLRGPVTDTQYF
TRBJ2-2 TRBV6-1 . TRBD2 TGTGCCAGCCGGGGGGTTTACACCGGGGAGCTGTTTTTT CASRGVYTGELFF
TRBJ2-5 TRBV24-1 . . TGTGCCACCCGGACAGCTAATCAAGAGACCCAGTACTTC CATRTANQETQYF
TRBJ1-4 TRBV14 . . TGTGCCAGCAGCGTGTATCGCGGTGCCAATGAAAAACTGTTTTTT CASSVYRGANEKLFF
TRBJ1-3 TRBV20-1 few TRBD1 TGCAGTGCTTCCCGGGGACAGGGTAGGGGAAACACCATATATTTT CSASRGQGRGNTIYF
TRBJ2-3 TRBV20-1 many . TGCAGTGCTACCACAGTAACAGATACGCAGTATTTT CSATTVTDTQYF
TRBJ2-5 TRBV4-2 few TRBD2 TGTGCCAGCAGCCAAGATTTTCGGGGGGGATCACAAGAGACCCAGTACTTC CASSQDFRGGSQETQYF
TRBJ1-6 TRBV28 few . TGTGCCAGCAGTTTGGTTTGGGACTATAATTCACCCCTCCACTTT CASSLVWDYNSPLHF
TRBJ1-6 TRBV12-3/TRBV12-4 few . TGTGCCAGCGGTGCAGGAGGGGTCTCCTATAATTCACCCCTCCACTTT CASGAGGVSYNSPLHF
TRBJ1-4 TRBV7-9 few TRBD1 TGTGCCAGCAGCTCGTCCGGGACAGAAGCCCGTAATGAAAAACTGTTTTTT CASSSSGTEARNEKLFF
TRBJ2-2 TRBV27 many TRBD2 TGTGCCAGCAGGCGCAAACTAGCGGGGGGTATCACCGGGGAGCTGTTTTTT CASRRKLAGGITGELFF
TRBJ1-1 TRBV19 many . TGTGCCAGTAGTACTTTCAGTTTGGGCACTGAAGCTTTCTTT CASSTFSLGTEAFF
TRBJ1-2 TRBV20-1 few . TGCAGTGCAAGGACACAGAACTATGGCTACACCTTC CSARTQNYGYTF
TRBJ1-4 TRBV27 few . TGTGCCAGCAGCCGCCGTACGGGTCTTGAAAAACTGTTTTTT CASSRRTGLEKLFF
TRBJ2-7 TRBV27 . TRBD1 TGTGCCAACAGTTTTACTTCCGGGACAGCCTACGAGCAGTACTTC CANSFTSGTAYEQYF
TRBJ1-2 TRBV20-1 few TRBD1 TGCAGTGCCGAACGGACAGGATATGGCTACACCTTC CSAERTGYGYTF
TRBJ2-2 TRBV11-3 . TRBD2 TGTGCCAGCAATTCGGCTAGCGGGAACACCGGGGAGCTGTTTTTT CASNSASGNTGELFF
TRBJ1-5 TRBV13 few . TGTGCCAGCAGCTTAGGAGGGGGTGCCGGTCAGCCCCAGCATTTT CASSLGGGAGQPQHF
TRBJ2-2 TRBV4-3 . . TGCGCCAGCAGCCAAGGGACAGCTGGTACCGGGGAGCTGTTTTTT CASSQGTAGTGELFF
TRBJ1-6 TRBV6-1 many TRBD1 TGTGCCAGCTGGGACAGGGGTTATTCACCCCTCCACTTT CASWDRGYSPLHF
TRBJ2-2 TRBV5-1 . . TGCGCCAGCAGCTTCCGGGCTCAAAACACCGGGGAGCTGTTTTTT CASSFRAQNTGELFF